This T cell receptor beta chain was sequenced in a study of T cells in women clearing cervical HPV infection. With respect to this clone: The read ends 3 residues before the CDR3 terminus; that terminus is restored from the germline J gene.

Unmatched junction bases numbered 5, after V lost 8 bases and J lost 2 bases. The CDR3 is made up of 13 amino acids. The germline V gene has CDR1 PRHDT and CDR2 FYEKMQ (reference sequence). The table came from immunoSEQ multiplex PCR; TCRdb's copy has only in-frame clones and leaves some out. This sample's clone table lists 20,000 to 25,000 clones. The sample taken for sequencing was blood buffy coat. The receptor's source is a woman between 18 and 70 years old with a cervical HPV16 infection that either progressed to CIN3+ or cleared (not recorded which). The V call is TRBV13, the J call TRBJ1-2; TRBD1 aligns across 7 bases. This CDR3 reads CASDLTGNYGYTF. The CDR3 DNA, read in part, is TGTGCCAGCGACCTGACAGGGAACTATGGC.